The 14 T cell receptor beta chains below come from one sample, sequenced in a study of siplizumab effects on memory and regulatory T cells. Clones were read by immunoSEQ multiplex PCR, and TCRdb kept only the in-frame ones, dropping some. The sample lists tens of thousands of clones, over 70% occurring once. Input material: Tregs sorted from blood. Receptors were obtained from a human donor in good health.

The chain recombines TRBV7-9 with TRBJ2-5; possible D gene TRBD1, 5 bases. CDR1 SEHNR and CDR2 FQNEAQ come from the germline V gene (reference sequence). Trimming removed 2 bases at V and 0 bases at J, with 7 bases between. CDR3 length: 14 amino acids. CDR3 sequence: CASSLRQYQETQYF. Here the CDR3 DNA reads TGTGCCAGCAGCTTACGACAGTACCAAGAGACCCAGTACTTC. The variable domain in full, with the rest retrieved from reference TRBV7-9 and TRBJ2-5, is DTGVSQNPRHKITKRGQNVTFRCDPISEHNRLYWYRQTLGQGPEFLTYFQNEAQLEKSRLLSDRFSAERPKGSFSTLEIQRTEQGDSAMYLCASSLRQYQETQYFGPGTRLLVL.

The V call is TRBV5-1, the J call TRBJ2-6; D is ambiguous. The CDR3 spans 16 residues. V was shortened by 0 bases and J by 0 bases, with 7 bases between the two germline ends. Germline CDR1 reads SGHRS; CDR2 reads YFSETQ. As DNA, the CDR3 is TGCGCCAGCAGCTTGGGCGCGCGCTCTGGGGCCAACGTCCTGACTTTC. It specifies CASSLGARSGANVLTF. The full variable domain, in which reference TRBV5-1 and TRBJ2-6 provide the parts outside the CDR3, is KAGVTQTPRYLIKTRGQQVTLSCSPISGHRSVSWYQQTPGQGLQFLFEYFSETQRNKGNFPGRFSGRQFSNSRSEMNVSTLELGDSALYLCASSLGARSGANVLTFGAGSRLTVL.

On this clone itself: At one boundary the junction diverges from the germline segment, which might be a read error. This chain joins TRBV7-3 and TRBJ2-7; 7 nucleotides align to TRBD1. The CDR3 has 16 residues. The germline V gene has CDR1 SGHTA and CDR2 FQGTGA. The CDR3 sequence is CASSQELTGVTYEQYF. CDR3 DNA: TGCGCCAGCAGCCAAGAACTTACAGGGGTGACCTACGAGCAGTACTTC.

This chain joins TRBV9 and TRBJ2-3; 8 bases map to TRBD1. The CDR3 spans 15 residues. J was trimmed by 5 bases and V by 1 base; bases with no gene match: 6. CDR1 and CDR2 (germline): SGDLS, YYNGEE. The CDR3 region has the DNA TGTGCCAGCAGCGTACGCGGCGGGACAGGAGATACGCAGTATTTT. Translated: CASSVRGGTGDTQYF.

The chain uses TRBV27 and TRBJ1-1; D not resolved. Trimming left V 9 bases short and J 3 bases short, with 8 bases between. This CDR3 has 11 residues. CDR1 is MNHEY, CDR2 SMNVEV, per germline (reference sequence). The CDR3 spells CASLGYTEAFF. DNA for the CDR3: TGTGCCAGTCTCGGGTACACTGAAGCTTTCTTT.

The chain links TRBV6-4 to TRBJ2-2; D not certain. The V end lost 0 bases, the J end lost 4 bases, and 3 bases lay between the germline ends. The CDR3 extends over 13 amino acids. CDR1 and CDR2 from the germline V gene are MRHNA and SNTAGT. CDR3 amino acids: CASSDSATGELFF. The CDR3, as DNA: TGTGCCAGCAGTGACTCCGCCACCGGGGAGCTGTTTTTT.

The sample holds one count of this clone. The chain employs TRBV6-5 and TRBJ2-7; 9 bases line up with TRBD2. The V segment lost 5 bases and the J segment 5 bases; nucleotides outside the gene matches: 4. This CDR3 spans 13 amino acids. CDR1 and CDR2 (germline): MNHEY, SVGAGI. The CDR3 DNA reads TGTGCCAGCAGTGCGGGAGGGCCCCACGAGCAGTACTTC. Its translation: CASSAGGPHEQYF.

This clone was seen a single time. The chain recombines TRBV19 with TRBJ1-4; D not resolved. Per germline, CDR1 LNHDA and CDR2 SQIVND (reference sequence). CDR3 length: 13 amino acids. Trimming shortened V by 5 bases and J by 8 bases, and 12 bases separated the two germline ends. The CDR3 sequence: CASSSGIKEKLFF. CDR3 nucleotides: TGTGCCAGTAGTTCGGGCATAAAGGAAAAACTGTTTTTT.

J is TRBJ1-5 and V is TRBV2; maybe TRBD1 (6 bases). The CDR3 covers 15 residues. Germline V gene lookup returns CDR1 SNHLY and CDR2 FYNNEI. Deletions cut 7 bases from V and 6 bases from J, with 19 bases between. The CDR3 spells CASNARRGAGQPQHF. Written as DNA, the CDR3 is TGTGCCAGCAATGCAAGAAGGGGGGCAGGTCAGCCCCAGCATTTT.

The chain combines TRBV4-2 with TRBJ2-3; D not resolved. Germline values: CDR1 LGHNA, CDR2 YNFKEQ. V lost 4 bases and J lost 4, with 9 bases in between. The CDR3 is 13 amino acids. The CDR3 DNA is TGTGCCAGCAGCCTCGAAGGTGCAGATACGCAGTATTTT. Its translation is CASSLEGADTQYF.

About this clone: This same CDR3 is encoded by further DNA sequences in the sample. V and J are TRBV6-6 and TRBJ2-3; D gene ambiguous. Trimming cost V 5 bases and J 2 bases, with 2 bases left between them. This CDR3 has 11 residues. The germline V gene has CDR1 MNHNY and CDR2 SVGAGI (reference sequence). The CDR3 coding sequence is TGTGCCAGCAGTCACACAGATACGCAGTATTTT. Translating gives CASSHTDTQYF.

The V gene is TRBV28, the J gene TRBJ2-1, with TRBD2 matching over 10 bases. The germline gives CDR1 MDHEN, CDR2 SYDVKM. This CDR3 comprises 16 residues. The J segment lost 4 bases and the V segment lost 5 bases, leaving 8 bases of the junction unmatched. CDR3 region: CASSPSSGRFYNEQFF. CDR3 coding DNA: TGTGCCAGCAGTCCCTCTAGCGGGAGATTTTACAATGAGCAGTTCTTC.

The CDR3 DNA sequence: TGTGCCAGCAGTGAGTCTGGGATCCACGAGCAGTACTTC. Protein product: CASSESGIHEQYF. The chain links TRBV2 to TRBJ2-7; no clear D gene. The length of the CDR3 is 13 residues. V was trimmed by 3 bases and J by 5 bases, leaving 11 bases between them. Germline assignment: CDR1 SNHLY and CDR2 FYNNEI.

The rearrangement links TRBV11-3 to TRBJ2-2, with 11 bases aligning to TRBD1. Germline CDR1 reads SGHNT; CDR2 reads YENEEA. The CDR3 runs to 16 residues. V lost 3 bases and J lost 5; bases outside the gene matches: 5. The CDR3 DNA follows: TGTGCCAGCAGCTTCGCGGACAGGGGGCAAACCGGGGAGCTGTTTTTT. It translates to CASSFADRGQTGELFF.